This is a list of T cell receptor beta chains from one sample in a study of blood T cell repertoires in COVID-19. Measured with immunoSEQ multiplex PCR; TCRdb has only the in-frame clones, and not every one. The repertoire holds more than 110,000 clones, with about three quarters as singletons. The sequenced sample consisted of peripheral blood. These receptors originate from an elderly woman with active or convalescent COVID-19. Both conserved end residues are part of each CDR3. D genes are given only for firm matches. Part of the rows lack a size; the others show once, few, many or a class for expanded clones.

D: TRBD1
size: few
V: TRBV6-2/TRBV6-3
J: TRBJ1-5
CDR3: CASSYSGWTGRHQPQHF
DNA: TGTGCCAGCAGTTACTCGGGGTGGACAGGGCGGCATCAGCCCCAGCATTTT

D: -
size: -
V: TRBV10-2
J: TRBJ2-3
CDR3: CASTKSDTQYF
DNA: TGCGCCAGCACTAAGTCAGATACGCAGTATTTT

D: -
size: -
V: TRBV27
J: TRBJ2-3
CDR3: CASSLLGAMSDTQYF
DNA: TGTGCCAGCAGTTTGCTGGGGGCTATGTCTGATACGCAGTATTTT

D: TRBD1
size: once
V: TRBV19
J: TRBJ1-5
CDR3: CASSMTGGNQPQHF
DNA: TGTGCCAGTAGTATGACAGGGGGTAATCAGCCCCAGCATTTT

D: -
size: -
V: TRBV2
J: TRBJ2-1
CDR3: CASSRGGATNEQFF
DNA: TGTGCCAGCAGTAGGGGCGGGGCCACCAATGAGCAGTTCTTC

D: -
size: -
V: TRBV30
J: TRBJ1-5
CDR3: CAWRARVDQPQHF
DNA: TGTGCCTGGAGGGCCAGGGTCGATCAGCCCCAGCATTTT

D: TRBD1
size: -
V: TRBV7-2
J: TRBJ2-5
CDR3: CASSPRDRGGQETQYF
DNA: TGTGCCAGCAGCCCAAGGGACAGGGGGGGACAAGAGACCCAGTACTTC

D: -
size: once
V: TRBV19
J: TRBJ1-2
CDR3: CASSQPGGVSAYGYTF
DNA: TGTGCCAGTAGCCAACCTGGAGGGGTTTCTGCCTATGGCTACACCTTC

D: -
size: once
V: TRBV5-1
J: TRBJ1-2
CDR3: CASSPQKFRLKEGYGYTF
DNA: TGCGCCAGCAGCCCGCAGAAGTTTAGGTTGAAAGAGGGCTATGGCTACACCTTC

D: -
size: -
V: TRBV19
J: TRBJ2-1
CDR3: CASSIGVRGRNEQFF
DNA: TGTGCCAGTAGTATAGGGGTCAGGGGGAGGAATGAGCAGTTCTTC

D: -
size: -
V: TRBV19
J: TRBJ1-1
CDR3: CASSTPGMLNTEAFF
DNA: TGTGCCAGTAGTACCCCCGGGATGTTGAACACTGAAGCTTTCTTT

D: -
size: few
V: TRBV27
J: TRBJ1-3
CDR3: CASSLSGGGRAGNTIYF
DNA: TGTGCCAGCAGTTTATCGGGGGGTGGCAGAGCTGGAAACACCATATATTTT

D: TRBD1
size: -
V: TRBV24-1
J: TRBJ2-5
CDR3: CATSKGQEYFETQYF
DNA: TGTGCCACCAGCAAGGGACAGGAGTATTTCGAGACCCAGTACTTC

D: -
size: -
V: TRBV5-4
J: TRBJ2-2
CDR3: CASSPQGTGELFF
DNA: TGTGCCAGCAGCCCACAGGGAACCGGGGAGCTGTTTTTT

D: TRBD1
size: -
V: TRBV9
J: TRBJ2-7
CDR3: CASSVGKGQTYEQYF
DNA: TGTGCCAGCAGCGTAGGAAAGGGACAGACCTACGAGCAGTACTTC

D: TRBD2
size: few
V: TRBV6-6
J: TRBJ2-5
CDR3: CASSPRTSGGDRTQYF
DNA: TGTGCCAGCAGTCCCCGGACTAGCGGGGGGGACCGGACCCAGTACTTC

D: TRBD1
size: -
V: TRBV2
J: TRBJ2-1
CDR3: CASSTTGIRYNEQFF
DNA: TGTGCCAGCAGTACGACAGGGATTCGATACAATGAGCAGTTCTTC